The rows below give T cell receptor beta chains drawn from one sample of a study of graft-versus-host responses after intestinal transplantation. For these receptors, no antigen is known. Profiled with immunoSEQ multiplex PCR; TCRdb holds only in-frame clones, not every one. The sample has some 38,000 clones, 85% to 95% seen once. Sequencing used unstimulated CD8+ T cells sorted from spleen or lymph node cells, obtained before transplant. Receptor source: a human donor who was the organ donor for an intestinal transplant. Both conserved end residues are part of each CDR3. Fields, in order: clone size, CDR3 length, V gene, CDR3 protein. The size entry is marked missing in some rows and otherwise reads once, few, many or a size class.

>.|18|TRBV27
CASSSLPTDPSSYNEQFF
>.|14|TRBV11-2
CASSPGAGYNEQFF
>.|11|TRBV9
CASGEGKGYTF
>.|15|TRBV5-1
CASREESYIQETQYF
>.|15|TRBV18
CASSPVREPAYEQYF
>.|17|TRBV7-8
CASSLVGASGRLYEQYF
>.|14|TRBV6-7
CASMYRARAGTQYF
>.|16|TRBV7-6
CASSLAAGQTSYEQYF
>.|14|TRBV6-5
CASSGAGSGNTIYF
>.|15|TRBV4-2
CASKTKQGAGYEQYF
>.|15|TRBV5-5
CASRPSLADDNEQFF
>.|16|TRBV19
CASSITSGLNTGELFF
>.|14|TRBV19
CASSPSASVEKLFF
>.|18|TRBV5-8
CASSFWTGGRPGANVLTF
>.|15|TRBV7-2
CASSLRGRYTGELFF
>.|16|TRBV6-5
CASSYLSGMGHNEQFF
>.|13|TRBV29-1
CSVGWGVGNTIYF
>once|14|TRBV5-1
CASSFDSSYNEQFF
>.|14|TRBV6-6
CASSYAGGNQPQHF
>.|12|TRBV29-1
CSVAQVWETQYF
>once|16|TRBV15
CATSRGRQGYNSPLHF
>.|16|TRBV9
CASSVGRGQRRNEQFF
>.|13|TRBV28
CASPTPGIYGYTF
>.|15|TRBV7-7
CASSSGTSGIETQYF
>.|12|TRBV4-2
CASSQVRDTQYF
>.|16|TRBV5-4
CASSLLRQGMKYGYTF
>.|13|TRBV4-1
CASSQEGLTEAFF
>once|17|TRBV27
CASSLLAGAKNTGELFF
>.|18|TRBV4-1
CASSHGGGTSGRQETQYF
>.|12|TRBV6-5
CASSYTGGEAFF
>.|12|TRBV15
CATSADSYEQYF
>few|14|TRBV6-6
CASSRQGRDEKLFF
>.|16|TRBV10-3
CAINLREGTGAYEQYF
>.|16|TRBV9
CASSVGTSGRSNIQYF
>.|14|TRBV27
CASSSRQHSNEQFF
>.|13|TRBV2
CASSGEHRETQYF
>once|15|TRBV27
CASSEIARLSDEQFF
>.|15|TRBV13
CASSFSRDSYNEQFF
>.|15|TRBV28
CASSQGGLSTDTQYF